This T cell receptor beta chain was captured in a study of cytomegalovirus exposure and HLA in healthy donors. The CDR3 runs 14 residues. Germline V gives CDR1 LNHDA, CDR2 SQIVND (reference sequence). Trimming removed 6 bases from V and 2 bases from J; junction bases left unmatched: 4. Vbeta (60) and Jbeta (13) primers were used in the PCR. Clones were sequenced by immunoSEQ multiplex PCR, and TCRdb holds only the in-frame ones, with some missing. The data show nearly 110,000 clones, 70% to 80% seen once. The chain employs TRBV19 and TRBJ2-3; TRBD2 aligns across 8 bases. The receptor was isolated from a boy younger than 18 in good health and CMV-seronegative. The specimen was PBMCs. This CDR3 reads CASRASGSTDTQYF. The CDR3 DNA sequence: TGTGCCAGTAGAGCTAGCGGGTCCACAGATACGCAGTATTTT. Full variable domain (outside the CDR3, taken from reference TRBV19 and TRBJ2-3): DGGITQSPKYLFRKEGQNVTLSCEQNLNHDAMYWYRQDPGQGLRLIYYSQIVNDFQKGDIAEGYSVSREKKESFPLTVTSAQKNPTAFYLCASRASGSTDTQYFGPGTRLTVL.